In this sample, the clone carrying this TCR beta chain turned up many times. These data are taken from a study of T cells in Graves' hyperthyroidism and ophthalmopathy. About the study: The blood sample was taken at first diagnosis, before treatment began.

The CDR3 contains 15 residues. Trimming cost V 4 bases and J 6 bases, with 15 bases left between them. Germline assignment: CDR1 SNHLY and CDR2 FYNNEI. Using RNA transcripts as the source, TCR beta CDR3 regions were amplified. In the first-round RT-PCR of the TCR CDR3, the HTBI primer set was used. Each CDR3 protein is one row after TCRdb ran MiXCR on the multiplex PCR reads. The table has 550,000 to 850,000 distinct CDR3 sequences, around 20% seen once; the top ten hold approximately 16%. The TCR originated in a woman aged 45-59 years with Graves' hyperthyroidism that later progressed to Graves' ophthalmopathy. This rearrangement joins TRBV2 to TRBJ2-2; D is perhaps TRBD1 (6 bases). Sequences were obtained from blood. The CDR3 loop is CASSALTGDAGELFF. As DNA, the CDR3 is TGTGCCAGCAGTGCTCTGACAGGCGATGCCGGGGAGCTGTTTTTT.